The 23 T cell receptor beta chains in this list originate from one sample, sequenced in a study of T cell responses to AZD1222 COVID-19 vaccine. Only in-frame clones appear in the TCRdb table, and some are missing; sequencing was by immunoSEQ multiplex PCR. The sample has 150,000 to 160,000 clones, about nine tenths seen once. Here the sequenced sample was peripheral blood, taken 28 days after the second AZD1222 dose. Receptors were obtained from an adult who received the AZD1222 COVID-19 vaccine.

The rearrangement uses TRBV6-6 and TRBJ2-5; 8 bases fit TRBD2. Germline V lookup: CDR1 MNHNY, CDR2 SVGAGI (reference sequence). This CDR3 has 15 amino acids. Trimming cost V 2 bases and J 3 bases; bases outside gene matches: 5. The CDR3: CASSYLGGGEETQYF. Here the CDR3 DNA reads TGTGCCAGCAGTTACCTCGGGGGGGGAGAAGAGACCCAGTACTTC.

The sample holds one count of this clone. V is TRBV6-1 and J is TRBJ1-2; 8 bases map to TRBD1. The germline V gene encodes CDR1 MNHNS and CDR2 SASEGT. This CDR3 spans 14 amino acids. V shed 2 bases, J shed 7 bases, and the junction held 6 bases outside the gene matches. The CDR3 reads CASSERQGKGGYTF. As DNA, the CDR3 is TGTGCCAGCAGTGAACGACAGGGGAAAGGTGGCTACACCTTC.

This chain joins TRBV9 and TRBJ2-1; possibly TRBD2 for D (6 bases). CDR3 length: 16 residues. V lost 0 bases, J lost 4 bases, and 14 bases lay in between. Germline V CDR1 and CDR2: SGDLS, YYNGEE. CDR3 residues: CASSVAPSAGYNEQFF. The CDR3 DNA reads TGTGCCAGCAGCGTAGCCCCCTCCGCGGGGTACAATGAGCAGTTCTTC.

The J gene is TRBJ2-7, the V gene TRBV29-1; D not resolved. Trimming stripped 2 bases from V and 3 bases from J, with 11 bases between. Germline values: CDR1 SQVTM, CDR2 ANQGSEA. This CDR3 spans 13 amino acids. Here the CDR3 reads CSVESIDNYEQYF. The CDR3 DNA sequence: TGCAGCGTTGAATCAATCGATAACTACGAGCAGTACTTC.

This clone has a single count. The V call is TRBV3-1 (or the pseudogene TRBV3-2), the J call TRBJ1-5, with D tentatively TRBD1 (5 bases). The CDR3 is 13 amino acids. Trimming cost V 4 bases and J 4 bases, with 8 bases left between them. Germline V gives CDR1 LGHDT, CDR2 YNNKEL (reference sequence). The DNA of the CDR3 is TGTGCCAGCAGCCCGGGGGGGAATCAGCCCCAGCATTTT. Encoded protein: CASSPGGNQPQHF.

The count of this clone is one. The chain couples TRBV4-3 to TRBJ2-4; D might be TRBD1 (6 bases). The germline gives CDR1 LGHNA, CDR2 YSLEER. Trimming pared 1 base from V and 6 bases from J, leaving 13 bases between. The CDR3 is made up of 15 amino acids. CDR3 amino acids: CASSQVWGLRNIQYF. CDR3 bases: TGCGCCAGCAGCCAAGTTTGGGGGCTAAGAAACATTCAGTACTTC.

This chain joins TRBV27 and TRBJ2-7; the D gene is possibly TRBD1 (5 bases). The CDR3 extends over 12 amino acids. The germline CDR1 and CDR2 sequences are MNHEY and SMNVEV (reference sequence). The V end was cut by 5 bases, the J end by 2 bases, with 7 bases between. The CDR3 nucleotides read TGTGCCAGCAGTGAGACAGCCTACGAGCAGTACTTC. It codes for CASSETAYEQYF.

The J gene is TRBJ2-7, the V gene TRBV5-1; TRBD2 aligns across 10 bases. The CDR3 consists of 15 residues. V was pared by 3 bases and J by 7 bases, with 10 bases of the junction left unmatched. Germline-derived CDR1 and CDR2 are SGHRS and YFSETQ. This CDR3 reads CASSSQAGGSGEQYF. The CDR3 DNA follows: TGCGCCAGCAGCTCCCAAGCGGGGGGGTCAGGGGAGCAGTACTTC.

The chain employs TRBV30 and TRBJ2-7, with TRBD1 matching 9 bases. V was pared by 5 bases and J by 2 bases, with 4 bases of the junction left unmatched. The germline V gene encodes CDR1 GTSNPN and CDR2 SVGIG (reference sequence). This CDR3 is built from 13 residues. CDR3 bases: TGTGCCTGGGGGACAGGGAGCGCCTACGAGCAGTACTTC. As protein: CAWGTGSAYEQYF.

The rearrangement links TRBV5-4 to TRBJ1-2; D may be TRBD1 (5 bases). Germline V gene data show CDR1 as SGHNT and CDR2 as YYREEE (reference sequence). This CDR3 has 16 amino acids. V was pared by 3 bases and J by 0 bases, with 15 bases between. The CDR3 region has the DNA TGTGCCAGCAGCTCCTGGGGCAGAGATTCTAACTATGGCTACACCTTC. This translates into CASSSWGRDSNYGYTF.

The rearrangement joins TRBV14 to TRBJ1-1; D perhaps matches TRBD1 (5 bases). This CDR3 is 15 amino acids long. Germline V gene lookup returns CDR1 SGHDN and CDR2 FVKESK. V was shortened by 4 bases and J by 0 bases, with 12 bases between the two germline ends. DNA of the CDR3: TGTGCCAGCAGCCTTTTGGTGGGGGTGAACACTGAAGCTTTCTTT. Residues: CASSLLVGVNTEAFF. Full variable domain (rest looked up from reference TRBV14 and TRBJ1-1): EAGVTQFPSHSVIEKGQTVTLRCDPISGHDNLYWYRRVMGKEIKFLLHFVKESKQDESGMPNNRFLAERTGGTYSTLKVQPAELEDSGVYFCASSLLVGVNTEAFFGQGTRLTVV.

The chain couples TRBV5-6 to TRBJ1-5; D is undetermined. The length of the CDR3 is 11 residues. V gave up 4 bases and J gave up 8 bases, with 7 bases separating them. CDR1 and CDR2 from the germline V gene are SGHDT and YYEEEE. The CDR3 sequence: CASSPPEPQHF. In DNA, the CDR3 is TGTGCCAGCAGCCCCCCCGAGCCCCAGCATTTT. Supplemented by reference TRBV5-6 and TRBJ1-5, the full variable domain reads DAGVTQSPTHLIKTRGQQVTLRCSPKSGHDTVSWYQQALGQGPQFIFQYYEEEERQRGNFPDRFSGHQFPNYSSELNVNALLLGDSALYLCASSPPEPQHFGDGTRLSIL.

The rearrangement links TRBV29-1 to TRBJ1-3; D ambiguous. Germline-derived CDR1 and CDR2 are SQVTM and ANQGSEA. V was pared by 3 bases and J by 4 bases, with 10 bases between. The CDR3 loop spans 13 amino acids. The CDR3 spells CSVDDTKGNTIYF. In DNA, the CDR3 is TGCAGCGTTGATGACACGAAAGGAAACACCATATATTTT.

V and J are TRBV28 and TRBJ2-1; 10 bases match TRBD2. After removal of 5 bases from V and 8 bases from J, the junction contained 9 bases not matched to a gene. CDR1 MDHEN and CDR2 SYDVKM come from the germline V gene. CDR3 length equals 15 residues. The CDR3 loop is CASSPSGRSVYEQFF. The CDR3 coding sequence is TGTGCCAGCAGTCCTAGCGGGAGATCGGTCTATGAGCAGTTCTTC.

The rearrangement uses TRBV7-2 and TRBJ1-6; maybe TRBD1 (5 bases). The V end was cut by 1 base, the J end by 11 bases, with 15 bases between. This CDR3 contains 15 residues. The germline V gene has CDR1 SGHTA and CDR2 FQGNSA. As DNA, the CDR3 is TGTGCCAGCAGCTTAGATTCGGCAGGGCTTCCACCCCTCCACTTT. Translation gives CASSLDSAGLPPLHF.

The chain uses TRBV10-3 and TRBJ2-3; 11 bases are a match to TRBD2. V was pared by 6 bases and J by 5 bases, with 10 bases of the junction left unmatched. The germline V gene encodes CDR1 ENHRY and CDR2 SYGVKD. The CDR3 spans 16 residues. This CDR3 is CAIRGILAGVGDTQYF. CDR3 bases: TGTGCCATCAGGGGTATACTAGCGGGAGTGGGAGATACGCAGTATTTT.

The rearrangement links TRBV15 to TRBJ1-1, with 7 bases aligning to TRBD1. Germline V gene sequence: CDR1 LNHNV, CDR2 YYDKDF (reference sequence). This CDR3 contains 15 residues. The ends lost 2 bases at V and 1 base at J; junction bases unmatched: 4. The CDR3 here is CATSRFRQGNTEAFF. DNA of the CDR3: TGTGCCACCAGCAGATTTAGACAGGGGAACACTGAAGCTTTCTTT.

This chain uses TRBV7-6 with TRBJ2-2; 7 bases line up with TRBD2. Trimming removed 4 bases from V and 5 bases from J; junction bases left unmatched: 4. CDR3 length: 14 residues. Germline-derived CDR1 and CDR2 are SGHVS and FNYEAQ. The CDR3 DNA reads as TGTGCCAGCAGCTCAAATAGCGGGACCGGGGAGCTGTTTTTT. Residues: CASSSNSGTGELFF.

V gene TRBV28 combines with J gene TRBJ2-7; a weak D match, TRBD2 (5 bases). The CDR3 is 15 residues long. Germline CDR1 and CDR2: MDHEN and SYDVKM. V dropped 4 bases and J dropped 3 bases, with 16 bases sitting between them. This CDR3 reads CASSSFAGGLYEQYF. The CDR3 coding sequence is TGTGCCAGCAGTTCTTTCGCTGGAGGTCTCTACGAGCAGTACTTC. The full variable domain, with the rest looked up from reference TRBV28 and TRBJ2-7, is DVKVTQSSRYLVKRTGEKVFLECVQDMDHENMFWYRQDPGLGLRLIYFSYDVKMKEKGDIPEGYSVSREKKERFSLILESASTNQTSMYLCASSSFAGGLYEQYFGPGTRLTVT.

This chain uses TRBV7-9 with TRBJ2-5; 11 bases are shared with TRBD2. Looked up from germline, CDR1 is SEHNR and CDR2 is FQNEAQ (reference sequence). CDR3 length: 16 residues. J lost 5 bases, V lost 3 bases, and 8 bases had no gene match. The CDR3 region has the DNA TGTGCCAGCAGCTTCCTACTAGCGGGAGTAAAGGAGACCCAGTACTTC. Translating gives CASSFLLAGVKETQYF.

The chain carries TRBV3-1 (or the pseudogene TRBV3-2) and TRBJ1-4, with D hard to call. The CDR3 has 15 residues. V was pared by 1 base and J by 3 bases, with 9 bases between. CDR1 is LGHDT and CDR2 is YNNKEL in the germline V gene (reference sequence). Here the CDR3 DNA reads TGTGCCAGCAGCCAAGGGGGTGGGGCTAATGAAAAACTGTTTTTT. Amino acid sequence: CASSQGGGANEKLFF.

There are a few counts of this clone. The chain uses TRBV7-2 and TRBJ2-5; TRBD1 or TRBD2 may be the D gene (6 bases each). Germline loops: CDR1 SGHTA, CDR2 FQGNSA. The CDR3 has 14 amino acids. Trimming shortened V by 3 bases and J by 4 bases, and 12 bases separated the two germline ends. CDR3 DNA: TGTGCCAGCAGCTTGCCGGGGGCGGGAGAGACCCAGTACTTC. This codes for CASSLPGAGETQYF.

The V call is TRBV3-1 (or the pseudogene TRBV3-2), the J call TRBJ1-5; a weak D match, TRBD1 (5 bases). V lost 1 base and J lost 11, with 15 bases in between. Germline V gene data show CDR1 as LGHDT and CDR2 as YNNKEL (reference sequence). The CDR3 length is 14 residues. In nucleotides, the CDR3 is TGTGCCAGCAGCCAAGGGGATAGGGGAGCGGCCCAGCATTTT. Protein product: CASSQGDRGAAQHF.